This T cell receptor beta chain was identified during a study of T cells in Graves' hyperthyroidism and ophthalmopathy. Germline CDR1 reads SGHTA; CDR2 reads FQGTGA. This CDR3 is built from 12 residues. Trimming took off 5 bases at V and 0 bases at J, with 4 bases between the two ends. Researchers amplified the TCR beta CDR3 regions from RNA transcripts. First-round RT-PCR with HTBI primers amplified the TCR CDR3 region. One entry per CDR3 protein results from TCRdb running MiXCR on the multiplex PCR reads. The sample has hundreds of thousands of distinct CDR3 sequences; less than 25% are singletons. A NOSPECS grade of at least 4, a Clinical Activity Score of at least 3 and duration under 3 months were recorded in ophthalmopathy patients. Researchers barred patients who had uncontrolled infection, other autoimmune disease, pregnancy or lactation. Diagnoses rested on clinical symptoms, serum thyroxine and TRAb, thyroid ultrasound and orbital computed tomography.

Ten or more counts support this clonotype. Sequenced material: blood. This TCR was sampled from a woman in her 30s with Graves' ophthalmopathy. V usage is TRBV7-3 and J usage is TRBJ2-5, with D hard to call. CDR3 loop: CASSGDQETQYF. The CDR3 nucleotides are TGTGCCAGCAGCGGAGACCAAGAGACCCAGTACTTC.